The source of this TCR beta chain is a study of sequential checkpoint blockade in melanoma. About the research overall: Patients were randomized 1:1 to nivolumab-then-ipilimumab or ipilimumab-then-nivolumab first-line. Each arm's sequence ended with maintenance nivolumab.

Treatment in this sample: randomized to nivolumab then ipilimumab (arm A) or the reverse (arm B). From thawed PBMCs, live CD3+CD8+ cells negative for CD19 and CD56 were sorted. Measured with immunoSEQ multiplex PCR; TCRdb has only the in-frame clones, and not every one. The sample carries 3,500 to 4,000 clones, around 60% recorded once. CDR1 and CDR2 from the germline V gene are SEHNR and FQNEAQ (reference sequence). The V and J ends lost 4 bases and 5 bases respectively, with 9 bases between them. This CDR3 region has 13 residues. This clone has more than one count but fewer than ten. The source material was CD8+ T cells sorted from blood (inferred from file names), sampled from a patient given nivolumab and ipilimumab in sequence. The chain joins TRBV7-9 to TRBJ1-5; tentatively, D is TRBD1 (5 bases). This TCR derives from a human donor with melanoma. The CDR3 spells CASSSGHYQPQHF. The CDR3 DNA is TGTGCCAGCAGCTCCGGACACTATCAGCCCCAGCATTTT. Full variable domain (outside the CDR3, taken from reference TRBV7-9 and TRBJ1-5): DTGVSQNPRHKITKRGQNVTFRCDPISEHNRLYWYRQTLGQGPEFLTYFQNEAQLEKSRLLSDRFSAERPKGSFSTLEIQRTEQGDSAMYLCASSSGHYQPQHFGDGTRLSIL.